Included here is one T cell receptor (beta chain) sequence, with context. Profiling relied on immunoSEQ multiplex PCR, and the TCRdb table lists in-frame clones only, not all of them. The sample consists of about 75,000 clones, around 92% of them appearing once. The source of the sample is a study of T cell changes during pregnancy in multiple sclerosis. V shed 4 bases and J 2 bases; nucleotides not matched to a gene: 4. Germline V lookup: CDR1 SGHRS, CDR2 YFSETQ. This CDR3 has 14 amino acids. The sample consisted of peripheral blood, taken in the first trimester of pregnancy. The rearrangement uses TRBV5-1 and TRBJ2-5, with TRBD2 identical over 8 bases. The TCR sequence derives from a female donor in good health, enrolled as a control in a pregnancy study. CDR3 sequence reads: CASSTRLAQETQYF. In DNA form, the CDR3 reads TGCGCCAGCAGCACGAGACTAGCGCAAGAGACCCAGTACTTC.